This TCR beta chain was recovered during a study of blood T cells in healthy people across ages. The study's findings and limits: For the donors, CMV status was unknown and possibly confounded expanded clonotype changes. Leaving the PBMCs unsorted stopped any conclusive comparison of naive versus antigen-experienced cells.

The CDR3 is 17 residues long. J lost 5 bases, V lost 4 bases, and 8 bases had no gene match. Germline CDR1 reads SGHTA; CDR2 reads FQGNSA. About this clonotype: The antigen is unknown.

Using a J-beta primer mix together with a sample-barcoded 5' primer, a second PCR was run for about 7 to 12 cycles. Researchers report that a template-switch adaptor with 12 random nucleotides tagged each cDNA molecule. The study obtained at least 2.5 million CDR3-containing paired-end reads from every sample. One entry per CDR3 protein, called by TCRdb with MiXCR from the 5' RACE reads. The data show about 800,000 distinct CDR3 sequences, with 55% to 75% seen just once and about 20% held by the top ten. Material for sequencing was blood. This clonotype was sampled from a man aged 25-45 years in good health. The chain joins TRBV7-2 to TRBJ2-5; 15 bases align to TRBD2. The DNA of the CDR3 is TGTGCCAGCAGCTCGGGACTAGCGGGAGGTCGGTGGGAGACCCAGTACTTC. This translates into CASSSGLAGGRWETQYF.